This T cell receptor (beta chain) is drawn from a study of blood T cell repertoires in COVID-19. Study details: The origin of the acute and convalescent COVID-19 samples was the United States, Italy and Spain. Sample material is recorded as cDNA or gDNA derived from T cells, B-cell-depleted T cells, or PBMCs.

Original data processing: Reference gene primer amplification in the assay estimated nucleated cell counts. Generated by immunoSEQ multiplex PCR, the TCRdb table keeps only in-frame clones and is missing some. V and J calls and clone size are copied from that table; D and trimming were computed from the DNA. The data show under 450,000 clones, over 75% seen once. The CDR3 contains 15 residues. Trimming cost V 8 bases and J 5 bases; bases outside gene matches: 9. Germline-derived CDR1 and CDR2 are MDHEN and SYDVKM. Patients in Seattle were enrolled during active infection, then followed longitudinally.

The sequence was collected from a woman aged 40-49 years with COVID-19, enrolled during active disease. The chain employs TRBV28 and TRBJ1-2, with 12 bases that match TRBD1. The material sequenced was peripheral blood. CDR3 DNA sequence: TGTGCCAGCGGCTCCGGGACAGGGGGCAGGTATGGCTACACCTTC. Its translation: CASGSGTGGRYGYTF.